This TCR beta chain was sequenced for a study of blood T cell repertoires in COVID-19. On the study more broadly: Spain, Italy and the United States supplied samples that represented acute and convalescent COVID-19.

The participants were between roughly 18 and 90 years old and came from 24 US areas. Recovered status in Cohort 3 required two negative PCRs, clearance, or symptom resolution. TCRdb's table, derived via immunoSEQ multiplex PCR, lists solely in-frame clones and lacks some. Here the sample spans roughly 400,000 clones, under 90% being singletons. The sequenced sample was PBMCs or T cells enriched from blood (not recorded which). The receptor was derived from a woman aged 25 to 45 who had recovered from COVID-19.

The CDR3 reads CASSLAPIGGASYEQYF. CDR3 nucleotide sequence: TGCGCCAGCAGCTTGGCCCCGATAGGGGGTGCTTCCTACGAGCAGTACTTC. The rearrangement uses TRBV5-1 and TRBJ2-7, with D perhaps matching TRBD1 (6 bases). Germline assignment: CDR1 SGHRS and CDR2 YFSETQ. The V end lost 0 bases, the J end lost 1 base, and 17 bases lay between the germline ends. The CDR3 runs 17 residues.